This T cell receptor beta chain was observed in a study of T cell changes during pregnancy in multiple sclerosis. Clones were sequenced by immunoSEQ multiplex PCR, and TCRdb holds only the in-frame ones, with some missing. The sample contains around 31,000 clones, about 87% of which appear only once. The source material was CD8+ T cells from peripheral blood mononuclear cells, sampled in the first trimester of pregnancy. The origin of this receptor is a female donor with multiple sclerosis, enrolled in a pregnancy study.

CDR3: CASSEGTGGTRTQYF. For the CDR3, the DNA is TGTGCCAGCAGCGAAGGGACAGGGGGAACGCGGACCCAGTACTTC. The rearrangement joins TRBV11-3 to TRBJ2-5; TRBD1 matches 11 bases. The CDR3 contains 15 residues. From germline, CDR1 is SGHNT and CDR2 YENEEA. With 5 bases clipped from V and 7 bases from J, the junction kept 9 bases outside the gene matches.